This T cell receptor beta chain was found in a study of blood T cell repertoires in COVID-19. The overall study: COVID-19 samples, acute and convalescent, were from the United States, Italy and Spain. Sources were T cells, B-cell-depleted T cells, or PBMCs; the material itself was cDNA or gDNA.

Methods used by the authors: Estimated nucleated cell counts came from reference gene primer amplification. Some clones are missing from TCRdb's copy, which holds only in-frame ones; the method was immunoSEQ multiplex PCR. The V and J calls and clone size were taken over from that table, and D and trimming were inferred from the DNA. Altogether about 300,000 clones are present, 83% being singletons, with the ten largest covering 1.2%. Germline V lookup: CDR1 SGHRS, CDR2 YFSETQ. V dropped 7 bases and J dropped 4; count of bases not matched to a gene: 7. The CDR3 contains 14 residues. The sequenced sample was peripheral blood. The gene calls are TRBV5-1 and TRBJ2-7; 11 bases are shared with TRBD2. The sequence came from a woman in her forties or fifties with acute or convalescent COVID-19. The CDR3 DNA is TGCGCCAGCGGTCCCGGGACTAGCGGTTACGAGCAGTACGTC. Translating gives CASGPGTSGYEQYV.